This T cell receptor beta chain was captured by sequencing in a study of blood T cell repertoires in COVID-19. Study overall: COVID-19 samples collected from the United States, Italy and Spain covered acute and convalescent phases. Nucleic acid was either cDNA or gDNA, and it came from T cells, B-cell-depleted T cells, or PBMCs.

CDR3 size: 13 residues. The V and J ends lost 5 bases and 8 bases respectively, with 13 bases between them. Per germline, CDR1 GTSNPN and CDR2 SVGIG (reference sequence). Under the authors' procedure: Reference gene primers were amplified, and this amplification served to estimate nucleated cell counts. Assay: immunoSEQ multiplex PCR; the TCRdb copy retains only in-frame clones and omits some. V, J and clone size derive from that table, while D and trimming were established from the DNA sequence. The data hold about 160,000 clones, with approximately 95% observed a single time. Enrolled during active infection, Seattle patients were then followed longitudinally.

This chain links TRBV30 with TRBJ1-6; a weak D match, TRBD1 (6 bases). The sample was peripheral blood. The sequence was collected from a woman aged 55-70 years with COVID-19, enrolled during active disease. The CDR3 here is CAWGSNRDSPLHF. As DNA, the CDR3 is TGTGCCTGGGGGTCCAACAGGGATTCACCCCTCCACTTT.